The 2 T cell receptor beta chains reported below all come from one sample, sequenced in a study of regulatory T cells in long-lasting Graves disease. Construction of TCR beta libraries relied on iRepertoire HTBI primers and on Arm-PCR targeting CDR3 regions. TCRdb reprocessed the multiplex PCR reads via MiXCR and lists one record per CDR3 protein. The sample lists about 610,000 distinct CDR3 sequences, approximately 16% occurring once. Time point in this sample: newly diagnosed GD, antithyroid drugs for less than 3 months. PBMC RNA was the source of the TCR library. The same data also contributed to another study, on T cells in Graves' hyperthyroidism and ophthalmopathy.

The input for sequencing was peripheral blood mononuclear cells (PBMCs), taken at new diagnosis, from a patient treated with antithyroid drugs. The origin of the receptors is a man between 18 and 35 years old with Graves disease.

This clonotype was picked up a small number of times. The V call is TRBV11-2, the J call TRBJ2-2; 10 bases line up with TRBD2. The CDR3 has 19 amino acids. CDR1 and CDR2 from the germline V gene are SGHAT and FQNNGV. V gave up 5 bases and J gave up 2 bases; unmatched junction bases: 14. CDR3 DNA sequence: TGTGCCAGCAGCCCCCCCCGTGGAGCGGGAGGGCCAAACACCGGGGAGCTGTTTTTT. It specifies CASSPPRGAGGPNTGELFF.

As to this clonotype: A much larger clonotype is one base distant, so this may be a read error. This chain uses TRBV15 with TRBJ1-1, with no clear D. The CDR3 consists of 15 residues. Germline V gene sequence: CDR1 LNHNV, CDR2 YYDKDF (reference sequence). The CDR3 nucleotides are TGTACCACCAGCAGAGACCCAACAATGAACACTGAAGCTTTCTTT. Translation gives CTTSRDPTMNTEAFF.